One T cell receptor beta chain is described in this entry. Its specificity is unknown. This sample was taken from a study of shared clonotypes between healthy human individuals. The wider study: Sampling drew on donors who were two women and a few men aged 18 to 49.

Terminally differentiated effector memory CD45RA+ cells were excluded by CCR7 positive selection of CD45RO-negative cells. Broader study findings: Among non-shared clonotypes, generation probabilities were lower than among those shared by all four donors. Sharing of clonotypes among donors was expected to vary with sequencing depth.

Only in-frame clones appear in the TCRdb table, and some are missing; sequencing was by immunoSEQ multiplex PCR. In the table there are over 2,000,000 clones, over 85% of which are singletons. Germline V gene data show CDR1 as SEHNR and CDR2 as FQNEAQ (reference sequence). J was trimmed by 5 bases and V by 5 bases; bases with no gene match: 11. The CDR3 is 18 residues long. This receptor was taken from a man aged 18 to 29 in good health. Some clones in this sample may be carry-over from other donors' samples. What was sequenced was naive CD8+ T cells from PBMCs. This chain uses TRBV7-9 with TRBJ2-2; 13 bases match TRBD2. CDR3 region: CASSPGTSGTRGTGELFF. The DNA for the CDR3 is TGTGCCAGCAGCCCCGGGACTAGCGGGACCCGGGGGACCGGGGAGCTGTTTTTT.